Listed below are T cell receptor beta chains from one sample, sequenced in a study of identical twins. Using its own MiXCR run on the 5' RACE reads, TCRdb lists one record per CDR3 protein. Of 200,000 to 250,000 distinct CDR3 sequences detected, approximately 6.8% appear once; the ten largest clones hold 5.4%. These records were also assigned to another study, of yellow fever vaccine responses in identical twins.

Sequencing was performed on CD8+ T cells sorted from blood. The source is a woman between 18 and 30 years old in good health. CDR3s include the opening cysteine and the closing phenylalanine or tryptophan. Fields, in order: J gene, D gene, V gene, CDR3 protein. D genes are given only for firm matches.

>TRBJ2-1|TRBD1|TRBV15
CATSPNRDRVYNEQFF
>TRBJ1-6|-|TRBV6-1
CASSTLGSSYNSPLHF
>TRBJ2-7|TRBD2|TRBV4-2
CASSHASGGGEQYF
>TRBJ2-5|-|TRBV28
CASSNNRDQETQYF
>TRBJ2-2|-|TRBV5-1
CASRTETGELFF
>TRBJ2-3|-|TRBV5-4
CASSAPLDGDTQYF
>TRBJ2-1|-|TRBV20-1
CSAPFGGLNEQFF
>TRBJ2-1|TRBD1|TRBV20-1
CSAFSPLSQGAEYNEQFF
>TRBJ2-1|-|TRBV27
CASSCGATNEQFF
>TRBJ2-1|TRBD2|TRBV20-1
CSATPTSEGYNEQFF
>TRBJ1-1|-|TRBV2
CASGHSEAFF
>TRBJ2-1|-|TRBV10-1
CASPSPAPWNEQFF
>TRBJ2-5|TRBD2|TRBV7-8
CASSLRQREAPQETQYF
>TRBJ1-1|-|TRBV5-6
CASSPTWSTEAFF
>TRBJ2-1|-|TRBV29-1
CSVEDGVGYNEQFF
>TRBJ2-3|-|TRBV15
CATSRVAGVLSDTQYF
>TRBJ2-1|TRBD2|TRBV4-2
CASSPEASGNEQFF
>TRBJ2-3|-|TRBV11-2
CASSLVGRQADTQYF
>TRBJ1-1|TRBD1|TRBV28
CASNTDRVGTEAFF
>TRBJ2-3|-|TRBV7-9
CASSERGTSLTDTQYF
>TRBJ2-7|-|TRBV29-1
CSVRGDSGTPYEQYF